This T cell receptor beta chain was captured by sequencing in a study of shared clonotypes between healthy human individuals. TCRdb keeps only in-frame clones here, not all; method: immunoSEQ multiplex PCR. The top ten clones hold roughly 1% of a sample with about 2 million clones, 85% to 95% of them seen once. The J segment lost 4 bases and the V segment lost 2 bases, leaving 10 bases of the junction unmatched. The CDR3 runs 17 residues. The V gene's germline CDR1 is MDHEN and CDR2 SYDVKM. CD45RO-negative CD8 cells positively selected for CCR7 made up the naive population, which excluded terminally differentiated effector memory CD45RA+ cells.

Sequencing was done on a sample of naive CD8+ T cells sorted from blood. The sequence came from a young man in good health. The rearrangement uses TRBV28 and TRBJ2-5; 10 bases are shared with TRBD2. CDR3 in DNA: TGTGCCAGCAGTTTAGGGACTAGCGTTCCCGAAAGAGAGACCCAGTACTTC. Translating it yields CASSLGTSVPERETQYF.